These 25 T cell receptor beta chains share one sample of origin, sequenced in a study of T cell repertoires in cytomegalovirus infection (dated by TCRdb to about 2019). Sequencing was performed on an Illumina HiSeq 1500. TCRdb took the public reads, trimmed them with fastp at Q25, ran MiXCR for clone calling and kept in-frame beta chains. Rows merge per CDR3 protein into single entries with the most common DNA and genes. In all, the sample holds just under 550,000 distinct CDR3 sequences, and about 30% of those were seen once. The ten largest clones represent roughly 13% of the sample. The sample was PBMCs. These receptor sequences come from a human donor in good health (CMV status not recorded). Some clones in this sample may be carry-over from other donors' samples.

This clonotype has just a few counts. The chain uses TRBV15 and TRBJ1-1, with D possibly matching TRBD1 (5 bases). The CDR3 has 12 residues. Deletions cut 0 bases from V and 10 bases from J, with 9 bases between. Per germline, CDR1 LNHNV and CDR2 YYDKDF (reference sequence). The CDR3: CATSRDGGLAFF. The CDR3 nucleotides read TGTGCCACCAGCAGAGATGGGGGTTTAGCTTTCTTT.

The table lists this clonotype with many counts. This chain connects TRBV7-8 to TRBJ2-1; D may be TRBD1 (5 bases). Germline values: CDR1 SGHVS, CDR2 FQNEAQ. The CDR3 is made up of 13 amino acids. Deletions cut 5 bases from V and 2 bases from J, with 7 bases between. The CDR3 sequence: CASSEDTYNEQFF. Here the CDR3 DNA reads TGTGCCAGCAGCGAGGACACCTACAATGAGCAGTTCTTC.

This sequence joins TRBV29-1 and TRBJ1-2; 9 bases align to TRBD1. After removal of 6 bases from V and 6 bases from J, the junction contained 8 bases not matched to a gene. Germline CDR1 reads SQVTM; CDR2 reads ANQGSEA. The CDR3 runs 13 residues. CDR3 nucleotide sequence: TGCAGCGTCAATGGACAGGGGAGGAATGGCTACACCTTC. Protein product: CSVNGQGRNGYTF.

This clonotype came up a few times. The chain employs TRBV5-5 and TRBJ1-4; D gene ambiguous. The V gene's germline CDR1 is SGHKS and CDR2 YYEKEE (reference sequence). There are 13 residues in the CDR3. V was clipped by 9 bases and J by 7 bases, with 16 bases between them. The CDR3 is CATRMRPGEKLFF. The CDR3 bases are TGTGCCACTCGTATGAGGCCAGGTGAAAAACTGTTTTTT.

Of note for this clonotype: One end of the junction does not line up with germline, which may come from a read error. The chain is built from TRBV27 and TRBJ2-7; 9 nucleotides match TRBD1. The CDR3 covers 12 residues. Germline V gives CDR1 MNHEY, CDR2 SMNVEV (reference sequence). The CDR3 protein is CASRPAGTGLNF. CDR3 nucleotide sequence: TGTGCCAGCAGACCCGCCGGGACAGGGTTGAACTTC.

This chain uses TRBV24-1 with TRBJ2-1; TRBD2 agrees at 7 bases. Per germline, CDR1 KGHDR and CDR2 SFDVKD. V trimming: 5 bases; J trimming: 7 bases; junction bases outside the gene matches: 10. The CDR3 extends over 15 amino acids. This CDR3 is CATSAPRVSGNEQFF. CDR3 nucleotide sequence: TGTGCCACCAGTGCCCCCCGGGTTAGCGGGAATGAGCAGTTCTTC.

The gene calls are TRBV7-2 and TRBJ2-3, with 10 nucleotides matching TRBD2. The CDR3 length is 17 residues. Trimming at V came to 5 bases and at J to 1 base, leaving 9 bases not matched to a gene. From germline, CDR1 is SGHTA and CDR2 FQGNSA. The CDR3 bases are TGTGCCAGCAGCCCCTCCCCTACTAGCGGGGGCACAGATACGCAGTATTTT. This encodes CASSPSPTSGGTDTQYF.

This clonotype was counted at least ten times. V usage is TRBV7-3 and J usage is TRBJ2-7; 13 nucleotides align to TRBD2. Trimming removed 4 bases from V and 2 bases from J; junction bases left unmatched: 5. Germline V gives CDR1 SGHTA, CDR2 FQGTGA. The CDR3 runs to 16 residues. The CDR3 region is CASSSKTSGRPYEQYF. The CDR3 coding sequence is TGTGCCAGCAGCTCTAAGACTAGCGGGAGGCCCTACGAGCAGTACTTC.

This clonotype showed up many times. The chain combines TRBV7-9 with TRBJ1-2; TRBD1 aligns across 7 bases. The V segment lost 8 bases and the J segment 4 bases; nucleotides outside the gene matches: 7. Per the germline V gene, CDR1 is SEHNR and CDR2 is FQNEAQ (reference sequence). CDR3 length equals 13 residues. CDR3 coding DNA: TGTGCCAGCGCTAGGGACAGCCTCTATGGCTACACCTTC. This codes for CASARDSLYGYTF. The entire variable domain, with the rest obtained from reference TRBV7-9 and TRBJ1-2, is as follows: DTGVSQNPRHKITKRGQNVTFRCDPISEHNRLYWYRQTLGQGPEFLTYFQNEAQLEKSRLLSDRFSAERPKGSFSTLEIQRTEQGDSAMYLCASARDSLYGYTFGSGTRLTVV.

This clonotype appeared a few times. The CDR3 DNA follows: TGTGCCAGCAGTTTGGTCTCTAGTGCACCCCTCCACTTT. Translation: CASSLVSSAPLHF. V usage is TRBV6-2 or TRBV6-3 and J usage is TRBJ1-6, with D unresolved. Deletions cut 4 bases from V and 11 bases from J, with 12 bases between. Germline loops: CDR1 MNHEY, CDR2 SVGEGT. The CDR3 covers 13 residues.

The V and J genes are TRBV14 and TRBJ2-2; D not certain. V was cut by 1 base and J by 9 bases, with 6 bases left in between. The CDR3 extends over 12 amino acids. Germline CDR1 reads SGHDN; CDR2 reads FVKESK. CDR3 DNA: TGTGCCAGCAGCCAAGGCGGTTGGGAGCTGTTTTTT. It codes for CASSQGGWELFF. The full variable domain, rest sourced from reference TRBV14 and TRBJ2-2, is EAGVTQFPSHSVIEKGQTVTLRCDPISGHDNLYWYRRVMGKEIKFLLHFVKESKQDESGMPNNRFLAERTGGTYSTLKVQPAELEDSGVYFCASSQGGWELFFGEGSRLTVL.

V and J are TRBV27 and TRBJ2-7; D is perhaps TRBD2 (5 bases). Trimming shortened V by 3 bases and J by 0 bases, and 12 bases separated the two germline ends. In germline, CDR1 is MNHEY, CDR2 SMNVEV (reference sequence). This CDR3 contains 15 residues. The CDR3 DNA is TGTGCCAGCAGTTTTGCGTCCGGGGTCTCCTACGAGCAGTACTTC. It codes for CASSFASGVSYEQYF.

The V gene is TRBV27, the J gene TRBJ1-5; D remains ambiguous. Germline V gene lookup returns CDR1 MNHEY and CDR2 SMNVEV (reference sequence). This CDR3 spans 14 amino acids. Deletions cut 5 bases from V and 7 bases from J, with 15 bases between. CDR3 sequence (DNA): TGTGCCAGCAGTCCCGGGCTCCCGAACCAGCCCCAGCATTTT. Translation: CASSPGLPNQPQHF.

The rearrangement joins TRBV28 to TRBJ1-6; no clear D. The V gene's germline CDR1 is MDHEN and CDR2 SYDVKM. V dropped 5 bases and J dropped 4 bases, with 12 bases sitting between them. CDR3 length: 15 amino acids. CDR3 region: CASSLPVGYNSPLHF. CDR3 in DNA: TGTGCCAGCAGTCTCCCCGTGGGGTATAATTCACCCCTCCACTTT.

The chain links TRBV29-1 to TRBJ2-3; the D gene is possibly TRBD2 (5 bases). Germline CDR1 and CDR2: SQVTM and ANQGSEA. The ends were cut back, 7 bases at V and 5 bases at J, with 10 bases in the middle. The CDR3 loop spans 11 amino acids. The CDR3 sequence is CSGGAVDTQYF. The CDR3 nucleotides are TGCAGCGGAGGAGCGGTAGATACGCAGTATTTT.

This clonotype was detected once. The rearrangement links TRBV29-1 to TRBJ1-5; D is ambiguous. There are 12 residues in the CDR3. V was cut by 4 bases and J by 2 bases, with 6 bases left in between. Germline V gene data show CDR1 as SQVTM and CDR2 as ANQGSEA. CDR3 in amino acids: CSVAQRNQPQHF. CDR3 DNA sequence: TGCAGCGTTGCACAGCGCAATCAGCCCCAGCATTTT.

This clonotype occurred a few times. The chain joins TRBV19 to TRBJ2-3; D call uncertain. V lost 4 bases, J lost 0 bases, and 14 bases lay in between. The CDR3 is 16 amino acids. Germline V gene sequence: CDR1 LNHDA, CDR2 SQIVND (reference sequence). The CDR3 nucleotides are TGTGCCAGTAGTAAACCGGTTCGCGCTAGCACAGATACGCAGTATTTT. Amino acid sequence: CASSKPVRASTDTQYF.

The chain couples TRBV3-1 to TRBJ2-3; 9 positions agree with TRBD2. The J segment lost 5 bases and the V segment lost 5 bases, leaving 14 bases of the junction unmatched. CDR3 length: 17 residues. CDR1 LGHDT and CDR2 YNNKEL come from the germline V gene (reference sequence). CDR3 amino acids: CASSSHIAGEGIDTQYF. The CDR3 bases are TGTGCCAGCAGCTCCCATATAGCGGGAGAAGGTATAGATACGCAGTATTTT.

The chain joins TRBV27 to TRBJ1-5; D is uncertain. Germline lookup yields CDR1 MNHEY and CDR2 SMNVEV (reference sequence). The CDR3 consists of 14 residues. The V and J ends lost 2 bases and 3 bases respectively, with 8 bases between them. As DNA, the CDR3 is TGTGCCAGCAGTTTAAGTCCGTTCAATCAGCCCCAGCATTTT. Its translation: CASSLSPFNQPQHF.

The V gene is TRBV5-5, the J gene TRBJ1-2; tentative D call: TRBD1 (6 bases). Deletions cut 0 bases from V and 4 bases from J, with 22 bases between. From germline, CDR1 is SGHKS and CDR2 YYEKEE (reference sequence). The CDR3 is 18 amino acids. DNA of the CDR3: TGTGCCAGCAGCTTGGCTGCGGGGGGCCTCTCTTACATCTATGGCTACACCTTC. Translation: CASSLAAGGLSYIYGYTF.

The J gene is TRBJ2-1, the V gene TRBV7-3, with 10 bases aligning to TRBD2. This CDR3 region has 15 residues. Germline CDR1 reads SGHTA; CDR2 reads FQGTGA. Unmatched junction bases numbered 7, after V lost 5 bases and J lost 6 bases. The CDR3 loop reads CASSVIAGGFNEQFF. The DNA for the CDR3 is TGTGCCAGCAGCGTAATAGCGGGAGGCTTCAATGAGCAGTTCTTC.

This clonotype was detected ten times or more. Here the CDR3 DNA reads TGTGCCAGCAGCAAGGGAGGACCTAATCAGCCCCAGCATTTT. Translating gives CASSKGGPNQPQHF. V is TRBV7-2 and J is TRBJ1-5; D gene ambiguous. V was pared by 5 bases and J by 4 bases, with 12 bases between. The CDR3 consists of 14 residues. The germline gives CDR1 SGHTA, CDR2 FQGNSA.

Written as DNA, the CDR3 is TGCGCCAGCAGCCAAGATCGGACAGCTTCCTATGGCTACACCTTC. This translates into CASSQDRTASYGYTF. The chain links TRBV4-3 to TRBJ1-2; the D gene is possibly TRBD1 (6 bases). Trimming removed 0 bases from V and 4 bases from J, with 12 bases in between. This CDR3 region has 15 residues. Germline V gene sequence: CDR1 LGHNA, CDR2 YSLEER.

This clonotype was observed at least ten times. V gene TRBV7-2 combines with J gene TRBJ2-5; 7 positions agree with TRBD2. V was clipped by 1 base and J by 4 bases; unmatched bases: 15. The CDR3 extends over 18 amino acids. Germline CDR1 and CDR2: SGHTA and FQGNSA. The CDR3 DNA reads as TGTGCCAGCAGCTTAGAAGCCCCCCGGAGCGGGGAACGAGAGACCCAGTACTTC. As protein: CASSLEAPRSGERETQYF.

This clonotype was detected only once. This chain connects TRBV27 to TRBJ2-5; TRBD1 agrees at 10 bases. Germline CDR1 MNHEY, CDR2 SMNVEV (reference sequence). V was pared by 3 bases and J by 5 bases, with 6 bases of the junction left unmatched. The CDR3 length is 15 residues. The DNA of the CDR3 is TGTGCCAGCAGTTTCCGACAGGGGGCCTGGGAGACCCAGTACTTC. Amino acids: CASSFRQGAWETQYF.